The 27 T cell receptor beta chains presented below share a single source sample, sequenced in a study of breast tumors, draining lymph nodes, adjacent tissues. MiXCR was run by TCRdb on the multiplex PCR reads, yielding one entry per CDR3 protein. Of approximately 52,000 distinct CDR3 sequences listed, approximately 45% were seen once; the top ten hold roughly 10%. The sample taken for sequencing was breast tumor tissue. The origin of the receptors is a female donor with breast cancer. Some clones in this sample may be carry-over from other donors' samples.

Many counts were recorded for this clonotype. The V gene is TRBV12-3 or TRBV12-4, the J gene TRBJ2-7; 11 nucleotides align to TRBD2. The CDR3 is made up of 19 amino acids. Losses at the gene ends were 3 bases for V and 2 bases for J; bases not matched to a gene: 15. The CDR3 spells CASSFAPGLADTVPYEQYF. The CDR3 region has the DNA TGTGCCAGCAGTTTCGCGCCGGGACTAGCGGACACAGTCCCCTACGAGCAGTACTTC.

As regards this clonotype: Lacking the conserved final phenylalanine or tryptophan, this CDR3 likely reflects a read error. Because the CDR3's place on the DNA is in doubt, the DNA is left out and the CDR3 is given as listed by TCRdb. The genes are TRBV7-9 and TRBJ2-7; TRBD2 is taken as the D call from the table, unchecked against the DNA. The CDR3 sequence runs 15 residues, both termini included. Germline loops: CDR1 SEHNR, CDR2 FQNEAQ (reference sequence). The CDR3 spells CASSPNSAGWDEQHI.

This clonotype has a count of ten or more. This rearrangement joins TRBV20-1 to TRBJ2-1; D gene ambiguous. This CDR3 region has 12 residues. The germline V and J ends were trimmed by 5 bases and 8 bases, with 13 bases remaining between them. The germline CDR1 and CDR2 sequences are DFQATT and SNEGSKA (reference sequence). CDR3 nucleotide sequence: TGCAGTGCTCGCCCATCGTTGGATGAGCAGTTCTTC. It is translated as CSARPSLDEQFF.

The gene calls are TRBV9 and TRBJ2-6; D remains ambiguous. Germline-derived CDR1 and CDR2 are SGDLS and YYNGEE. V was cut by 3 bases and J by 0 bases, with 13 bases left in between. The CDR3 consists of 17 residues. This chain's CDR3 is CASSATGLCSGANVLTF. The CDR3 DNA follows: TGTGCCAGCAGCGCAACCGGGCTGTGCTCTGGGGCCAACGTCCTGACTTTC.

This clonotype has at least ten counts. The V gene is TRBV28, the J gene TRBJ2-1; possibly TRBD1 for D (6 bases). V dropped 6 bases and J dropped 14 bases, with 14 bases sitting between them. Germline CDR1 and CDR2: MDHEN and SYDVKM. The CDR3 consists of 11 residues. CDR3 in amino acids: CASRMTGSEFF. The CDR3 bases are TGTGCCAGCAGGATGACAGGTAGTGAGTTCTTC.

This clonotype was detected a few times. A read error may explain this, as a much larger clone is one base away. V usage is TRBV7-9 and J usage is TRBJ2-2, with a possible D match to TRBD2 (6 bases). Per germline, CDR1 SEHNR and CDR2 FQNEAQ (reference sequence). The CDR3 runs 15 residues. The DNA for the CDR3 is TGTGCCAGCAGCTTAGGGGCGGGGAACACCGGGGAGCTGTCTTTT. This codes for CASSLGAGNTGELSF.

By sample share, this clonotype is medium-sized. V gene TRBV20-1 combines with J gene TRBJ2-7, with D maybe TRBD2 (6 bases). Germline V lookup: CDR1 DFQATT, CDR2 SNEGSKA (reference sequence). V was trimmed by 5 bases and J by 5 bases, leaving 16 bases between them. The CDR3 runs to 13 residues. CDR3 DNA: TGCAGTGCTCAAGGGGCTAGCGTCCACGAGCAGTACTTC. Its protein product is CSAQGASVHEQYF.

This clonotype was detected many times. V usage is TRBV2 and J usage is TRBJ1-5, with 10 bases fitting TRBD1. The V segment lost 4 bases and the J segment 7 bases; nucleotides outside the gene matches: 4. This CDR3 is built from 14 residues. The germline gives CDR1 SNHLY, CDR2 FYNNEI. CDR3 DNA sequence: TGTGCCAGCAGTGGGACAGGGGGATTACAGCCCCAGCATTTT. Translating gives CASSGTGGLQPQHF.

This clonotype was recorded many times. J is TRBJ2-7 and V is TRBV15; TRBD1 matches at 9 bases. This CDR3 has 16 amino acids. CDR1 and CDR2 from the germline V gene are LNHNV and YYDKDF (reference sequence). Trimming removed 0 bases from V and 6 bases from J; junction bases left unmatched: 9. As DNA, the CDR3 is TGTGCCACCAGCAGAGATCTGGGACAGGGTACGTCCGAGCAGTACTTC. Translated, it gives CATSRDLGQGTSEQYF.

Only one count was recorded for this clonotype. The CDR3 ends on some other residue instead of the conserved phenylalanine or tryptophan, so this is likely a read error. Because the CDR3's place on the DNA is in doubt, the DNA is left out and the CDR3 is given as listed by TCRdb. This chain uses TRBV9 with TRBJ1-6. CDR1 is SGDLS, CDR2 YYNGEE, per germline. Inclusive of both ends, the CDR3 amounts to 9 amino acids. The chain's CDR3 is CASSGGTSG.

This clonotype has a single count. The V and J genes are TRBV10-2 and TRBJ1-4; a possible D gene is TRBD1 (5 bases). This CDR3 has 16 residues. Germline V CDR1 and CDR2: WSHSY, SAAADI. V lost 4 bases, J lost 3 bases, and 15 bases lay in between. CDR3 in amino acids: CASSGGRQTSNEKLFF. The CDR3 DNA is TGCGCCAGCAGTGGGGGACGGCAGACCTCTAATGAAAAACTGTTTTTT.

This clonotype was recorded at least ten times. The chain recombines TRBV6-2 or TRBV6-3 with TRBJ2-7, with D possibly TRBD2 on 5 matching bases. The V gene lost 2 bases and the J gene lost 8 bases, with 7 bases spanning the gap. From germline, CDR1 is MNHEY and CDR2 SVGEGT. This CDR3 has 11 amino acids. The CDR3 DNA follows: TGTGCCAGCAGTTACGACTATAAGCAGTACTTC. Amino acids: CASSYDYKQYF.

V gene TRBV9 combines with J gene TRBJ1-4; D is uncertain. Germline assignment: CDR1 SGDLS and CDR2 YYNGEE. The CDR3 covers 21 residues. V was clipped by 4 bases and J by 0 bases, with 28 bases between them. The CDR3 coding sequence is TGTGCCAGCAGCCCGAATTTGGGAGCGGGAGGGCCCACTACAACTAATGAAAAACTGTTTTTT. Its translation: CASSPNLGAGGPTTTNEKLFF.

The rearrangement joins TRBV20-1 to TRBJ2-3, with 8 bases fitting TRBD2. Germline V gene sequence: CDR1 DFQATT, CDR2 SNEGSKA (reference sequence). The CDR3 contains 14 residues. The V and J ends lost 5 bases and 4 bases, in that order; junction bases with no gene match: 8. CDR3 residues: CSASTSGSPDTQYF. The CDR3 nucleotides are TGCAGTGCTTCTACTAGCGGTTCCCCAGATACGCAGTATTTT.

This clonotype was counted ten times or more. The rearrangement joins TRBV12-3 or TRBV12-4 to TRBJ1-1; D gene ambiguous. V was pared by 3 bases and J by 2 bases, with 7 bases between. The CDR3 has 13 residues. The CDR3 region has the DNA TGTGCCAGCAGTTTTACAACAAACACTGAAGCTTTCTTT. The encoded protein is CASSFTTNTEAFF.

The table lists this clonotype with a few counts. With a much larger clone just one base away, this may be a read error. This chain links TRBV13 with TRBJ2-7; 8 bases match TRBD1. V was clipped by 5 bases and J by 2 bases; unmatched bases: 5. The CDR3 is 14 residues long. Germline V gene sequence: CDR1 PRHDT, CDR2 FYEKMQ (reference sequence). The CDR3, as DNA: TGTGCCAGCAGCATCCACAGGGGGGCCTACGAGCAGTACTTC. Protein: CASSIHRGAYEQYF.

This clonotype was picked up one time. V usage is TRBV18 and J usage is TRBJ1-1, with a weak D call TRBD1 (5 bases). The CDR3 consists of 11 residues. Germline V lookup: CDR1 KGHSH, CDR2 LQKENI. V lost 5 bases to trimming and J lost 10 bases, with 11 bases between them. The CDR3 DNA reads as TGTGCCAGCTCAACAGGTAGTGGAGCTTTCTTT. Translation: CASSTGSGAFF.

Worth noting for this clonotype: A much more abundant neighbour one base away suggests this may be a read error. In DNA form, the CDR3 reads TGTGCCAGCAGTTCCTCCCGGGGCACAGATACGCAGTATTTT. This encodes CASSSSRGTDTQYF. This chain uses TRBV6-5 with TRBJ2-3, with D unresolved. The CDR3 runs 14 residues. Germline V gene lookup returns CDR1 MNHEY and CDR2 SVGAGI. V was clipped by 4 bases and J by 1 base, with 9 bases between them.

This clonotype appeared many times. This chain links TRBV5-8 with TRBJ2-2, with 8 positions matching TRBD1. The junction had 6 bases not matched to a gene; V was cut back by 5 bases and J by 0 bases. The CDR3 extends over 16 amino acids. Germline V gives CDR1 SGHTS, CDR2 YDEGEE. CDR3 bases: TGTGCCAGCAGACCGGACAGGGCCCCGAACACCGGGGAGCTGTTTTTT. Translated, it gives CASRPDRAPNTGELFF. Supplemented by reference TRBV5-8 and TRBJ2-2, the full variable domain reads EAGVTQSPTHLIKTRGQQATLRCSPISGHTSVYWYQQALGLGLQFLLWYDEGEERNRGNFPPRFSGRQFPNYSSELNVNALELEDSALYLCASRPDRAPNTGELFFGEGSRLTVL.

The genes are TRBV6-6 and TRBJ2-1; TRBD2 agrees at 13 bases. The CDR3 length is 13 residues. The junction had 2 bases not matched to a gene; V was cut back by 7 bases and J by 8 bases. From germline, CDR1 is MNHNY and CDR2 SVGAGI (reference sequence). The CDR3 protein is CASNGLAGDEQFF. CDR3 sequence (DNA): TGTGCCAGCAACGGACTAGCGGGAGATGAGCAGTTCTTC.

This clonotype was counted at least ten times. This chain joins TRBV12-3 or TRBV12-4 and TRBJ2-5; tentative D call: TRBD1 (5 bases). V was trimmed by 6 bases and J by 3 bases, leaving 17 bases between them. The CDR3 contains 15 residues. CDR3 bases: TGTGCCAGCAGAACCCGAGAAGGGGCGAAAGAGACCCAGTACTTC. Amino acid sequence: CASRTREGAKETQYF.

This clonotype has ten or more counts. This chain connects TRBV2 to TRBJ2-2, with D possibly TRBD1 on 5 matching bases. V was cut by 5 bases and J by 6 bases, with 10 bases left in between. The length of the CDR3 is 13 residues. Germline lookup yields CDR1 SNHLY and CDR2 FYNNEI. Here the CDR3 DNA reads TGTGCCAGCAGTAAGCAGGGATCCGGGGAGCTGTTTTTT. Amino acid sequence: CASSKQGSGELFF.

This clonotype has a count of ten or more. The chain uses TRBV29-1 and TRBJ1-1; a possible D gene is TRBD1 (6 bases). CDR1 is SQVTM, CDR2 ANQGSEA, per germline. The V and J ends lost 7 bases and 2 bases respectively, with 14 bases between them. This CDR3 comprises 13 residues. DNA of the CDR3: TGCAGCGAATCAGGGGTCGCAAACACTGAAGCTTTCTTT. This encodes CSESGVANTEAFF.

This clonotype was counted at least ten times. The CDR3 DNA sequence: TGCAGTGCTAGCGACCGGCTAGGGAGTGTGGATGAGCAGTTCTTC. It translates to CSASDRLGSVDEQFF. The chain employs TRBV20-1 and TRBJ2-1, with D possibly TRBD2 on 5 matching bases. Germline lookup yields CDR1 DFQATT and CDR2 SNEGSKA (reference sequence). V lost 3 bases and J 8 bases, leaving 20 bases between the germline ends. The CDR3 length is 15 residues.

The rearrangement joins TRBV20-1 to TRBJ2-7, with a weak D call TRBD1 (5 bases). The CDR3 is 13 residues long. Germline V gene sequence: CDR1 DFQATT, CDR2 SNEGSKA (reference sequence). Trimming cost V 5 bases and J 7 bases, with 18 bases left between them. The CDR3 coding sequence is TGCAGTGCTCCGGTCCAGGGTTCGCGAGAGCAGTACTTC. Protein sequence: CSAPVQGSREQYF.

This clonotype was seen at least ten times. The chain links TRBV6-2 or TRBV6-3 to TRBJ2-7; the D is unclear. The CDR3 spans 12 residues. Trimming stripped 2 bases from V and 5 bases from J, with 7 bases between. CDR1 and CDR2 from the germline V gene are MNHEY and SVGEGT. The CDR3 loop is CASSYPDDEQYF. CDR3 bases: TGTGCCAGCAGTTACCCGGACGACGAGCAGTACTTC.

With respect to this clonotype: This may be a read error, as it is one base from a much larger clone. V gene TRBV3-1 combines with J gene TRBJ2-1; D is perhaps TRBD1 (6 bases). The CDR3 consists of 11 residues. The V gene's germline CDR1 is LGHDT and CDR2 YNNKEL (reference sequence). This chain's CDR3 is CAGSPGTEQFF. In nucleotides, the CDR3 is TGTGCCGGCAGTCCCGGGACAGAGCAGTTCTTC.